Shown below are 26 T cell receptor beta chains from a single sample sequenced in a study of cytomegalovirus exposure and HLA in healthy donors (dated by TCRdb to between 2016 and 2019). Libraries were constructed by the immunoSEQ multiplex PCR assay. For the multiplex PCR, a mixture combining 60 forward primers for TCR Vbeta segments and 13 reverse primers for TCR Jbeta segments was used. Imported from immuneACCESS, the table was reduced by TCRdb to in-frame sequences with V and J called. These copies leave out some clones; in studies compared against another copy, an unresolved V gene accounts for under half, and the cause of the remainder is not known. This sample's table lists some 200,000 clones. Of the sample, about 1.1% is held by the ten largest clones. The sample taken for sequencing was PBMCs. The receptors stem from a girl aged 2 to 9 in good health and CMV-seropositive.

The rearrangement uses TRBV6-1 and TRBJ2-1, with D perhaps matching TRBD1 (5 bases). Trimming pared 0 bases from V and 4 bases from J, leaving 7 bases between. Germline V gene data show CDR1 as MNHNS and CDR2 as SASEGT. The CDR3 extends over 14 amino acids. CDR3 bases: TGTGCCAGCAGTGAAGCGGACATTTACAATGAGCAGTTCTTC. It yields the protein CASSEADIYNEQFF.

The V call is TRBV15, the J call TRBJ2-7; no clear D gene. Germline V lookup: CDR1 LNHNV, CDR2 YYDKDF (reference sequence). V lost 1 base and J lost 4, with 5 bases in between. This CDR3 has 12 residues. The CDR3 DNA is TGTGCCACCAGCAGAGTCAATTACGAGCAGTACTTC. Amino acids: CATSRVNYEQYF.

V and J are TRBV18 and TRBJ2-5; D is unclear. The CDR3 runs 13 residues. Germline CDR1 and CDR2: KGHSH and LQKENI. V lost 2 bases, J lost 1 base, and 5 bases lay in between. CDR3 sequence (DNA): TGTGCCAGCTCACCAACTATCCAAGAGACCCAGTACTTC. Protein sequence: CASSPTIQETQYF.

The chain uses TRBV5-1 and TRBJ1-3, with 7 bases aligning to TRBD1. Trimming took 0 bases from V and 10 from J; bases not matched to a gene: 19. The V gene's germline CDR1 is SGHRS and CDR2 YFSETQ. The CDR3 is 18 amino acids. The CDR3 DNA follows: TGCGCCAGCAGCTTGGGGCCCTCCACAGGGGCTATTGGGTTAACCATATATTTT. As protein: CASSLGPSTGAIGLTIYF.

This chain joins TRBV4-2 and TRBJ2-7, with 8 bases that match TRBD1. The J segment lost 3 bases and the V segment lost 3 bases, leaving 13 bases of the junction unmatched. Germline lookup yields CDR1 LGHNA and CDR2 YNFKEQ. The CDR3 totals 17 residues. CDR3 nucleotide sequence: TGTGCCAGCAGCCATGAAGGTCAGGGGGCGGAATTCTACGAGCAGTACTTC. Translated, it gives CASSHEGQGAEFYEQYF.

The CDR3 region has the DNA TGTGCCAGCAGCGCTCGCGGCGGGGCTTTCTTT. This encodes CASSARGGAFF. The chain couples TRBV6-5 to TRBJ1-1; D unresolved. V gave up 6 bases and J gave up 11 bases, with 13 bases separating them. Germline CDR1 is MNHEY and CDR2 is SVGAGI. The CDR3 is 11 residues long.

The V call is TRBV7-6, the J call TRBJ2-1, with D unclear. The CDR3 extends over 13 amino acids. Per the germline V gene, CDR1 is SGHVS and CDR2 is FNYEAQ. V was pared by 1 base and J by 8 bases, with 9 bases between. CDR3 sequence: CASSLGVRDEQFF. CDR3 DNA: TGTGCCAGCAGCTTAGGGGTCCGGGATGAGCAGTTCTTC.

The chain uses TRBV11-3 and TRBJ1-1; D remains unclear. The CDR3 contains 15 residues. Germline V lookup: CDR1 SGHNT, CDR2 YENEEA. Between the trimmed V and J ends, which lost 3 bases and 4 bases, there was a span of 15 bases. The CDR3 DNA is TGTGCCAGCAGCTTGGCCCCCGGCCCGGGCACTGAAGCTTTCTTT. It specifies CASSLAPGPGTEAFF.

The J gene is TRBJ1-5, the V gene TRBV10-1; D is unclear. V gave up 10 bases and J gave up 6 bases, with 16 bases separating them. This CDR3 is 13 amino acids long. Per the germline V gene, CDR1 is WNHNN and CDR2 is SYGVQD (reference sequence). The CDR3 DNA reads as TGCGCCACGTCGAGGGAGCGGGGTCAGCCCCAGCATTTT. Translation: CATSRERGQPQHF.

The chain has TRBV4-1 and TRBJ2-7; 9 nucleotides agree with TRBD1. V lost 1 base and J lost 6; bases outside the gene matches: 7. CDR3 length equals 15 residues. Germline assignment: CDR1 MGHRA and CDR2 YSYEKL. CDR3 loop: CASSQASGTGPEQYF. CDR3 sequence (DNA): TGCGCCAGCAGCCAAGCATCCGGGACAGGGCCCGAGCAGTACTTC.

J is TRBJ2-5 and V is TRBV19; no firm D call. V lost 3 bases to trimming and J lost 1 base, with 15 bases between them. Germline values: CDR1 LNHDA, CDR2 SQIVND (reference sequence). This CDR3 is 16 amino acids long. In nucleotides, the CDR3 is TGTGCCAGTAGTATCCCAGGAAGGATCCTCCAAGAGACCCAGTACTTC. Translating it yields CASSIPGRILQETQYF. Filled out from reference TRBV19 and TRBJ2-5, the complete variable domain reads DGGITQSPKYLFRKEGQNVTLSCEQNLNHDAMYWYRQDPGQGLRLIYYSQIVNDFQKGDIAEGYSVSREKKESFPLTVTSAQKNPTAFYLCASSIPGRILQETQYFGPGTRLLVL.

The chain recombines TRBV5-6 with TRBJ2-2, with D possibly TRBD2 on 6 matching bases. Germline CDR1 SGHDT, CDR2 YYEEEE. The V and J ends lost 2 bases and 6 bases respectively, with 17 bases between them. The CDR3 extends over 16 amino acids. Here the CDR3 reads CASSLWTGGGAGELFF. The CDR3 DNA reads TGTGCCAGCAGCTTATGGACCGGTGGAGGGGCCGGGGAGCTGTTTTTT.

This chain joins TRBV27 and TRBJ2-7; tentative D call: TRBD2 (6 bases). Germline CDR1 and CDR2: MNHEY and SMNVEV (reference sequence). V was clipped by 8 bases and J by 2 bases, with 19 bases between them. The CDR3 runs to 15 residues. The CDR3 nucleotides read TGTGCCAGCCGGGGGTGGGCGGGACGTGCCTACGAGCAGTACTTC. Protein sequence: CASRGWAGRAYEQYF.

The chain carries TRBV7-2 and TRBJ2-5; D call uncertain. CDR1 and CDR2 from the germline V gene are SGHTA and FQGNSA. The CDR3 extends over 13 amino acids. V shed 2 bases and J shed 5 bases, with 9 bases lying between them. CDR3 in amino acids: CASSLFTSETQYF. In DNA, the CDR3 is TGTGCCAGCAGCTTATTTACATCGGAGACCCAGTACTTC.

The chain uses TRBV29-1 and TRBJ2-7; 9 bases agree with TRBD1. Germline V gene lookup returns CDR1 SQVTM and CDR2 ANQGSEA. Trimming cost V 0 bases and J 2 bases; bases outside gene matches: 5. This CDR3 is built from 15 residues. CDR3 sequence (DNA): TGCAGCGTTGAAGATCGGACAGGGGACACCTACGAGCAGTACTTC. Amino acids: CSVEDRTGDTYEQYF.

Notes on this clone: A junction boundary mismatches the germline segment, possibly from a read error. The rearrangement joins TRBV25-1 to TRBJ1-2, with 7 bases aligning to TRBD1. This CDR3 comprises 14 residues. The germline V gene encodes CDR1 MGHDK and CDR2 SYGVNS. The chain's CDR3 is CASSDRVVNYGHTF. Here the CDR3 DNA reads TGTGCCAGCAGCGACAGGGTCGTAAACTATGGCCACACCTTC.

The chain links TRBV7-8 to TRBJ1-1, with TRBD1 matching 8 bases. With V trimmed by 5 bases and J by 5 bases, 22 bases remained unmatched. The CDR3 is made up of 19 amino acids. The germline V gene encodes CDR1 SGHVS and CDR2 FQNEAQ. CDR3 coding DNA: TGTGCCAGCAGCCACCCCGGGGGAGTTAACAGGGGGTTAAGGACTGAAGCTTTCTTT. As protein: CASSHPGGVNRGLRTEAFF.

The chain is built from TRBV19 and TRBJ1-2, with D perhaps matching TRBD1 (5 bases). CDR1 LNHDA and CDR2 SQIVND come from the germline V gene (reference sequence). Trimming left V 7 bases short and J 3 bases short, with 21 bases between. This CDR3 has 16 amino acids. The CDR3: CASNGGRRGSDYGYTF. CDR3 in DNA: TGTGCCAGTAATGGGGGGAGAAGAGGGAGCGACTATGGCTACACCTTC.

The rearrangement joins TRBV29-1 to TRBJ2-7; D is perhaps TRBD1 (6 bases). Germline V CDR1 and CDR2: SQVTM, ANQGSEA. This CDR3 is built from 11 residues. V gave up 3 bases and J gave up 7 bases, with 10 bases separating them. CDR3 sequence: CSVEDRGEQYF. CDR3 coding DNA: TGCAGCGTTGAGGATAGGGGGGAGCAGTACTTC.

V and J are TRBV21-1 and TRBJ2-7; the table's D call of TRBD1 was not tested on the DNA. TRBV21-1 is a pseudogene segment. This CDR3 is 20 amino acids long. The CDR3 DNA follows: TGTGCCAGCAGCAAAGTTGGTCCGGGACAGGGGGTCGCGGGGAACTACGAGCAGTACTTC. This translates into CASSKVGPGQGVAGNYEQYF.

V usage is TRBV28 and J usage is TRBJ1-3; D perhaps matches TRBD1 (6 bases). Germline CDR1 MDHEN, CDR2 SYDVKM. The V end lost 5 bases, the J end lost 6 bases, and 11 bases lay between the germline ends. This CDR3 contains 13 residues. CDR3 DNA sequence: TGTGCCAGCAGTACGGGGGGCCTAAACACCATATATTTT. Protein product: CASSTGGLNTIYF.

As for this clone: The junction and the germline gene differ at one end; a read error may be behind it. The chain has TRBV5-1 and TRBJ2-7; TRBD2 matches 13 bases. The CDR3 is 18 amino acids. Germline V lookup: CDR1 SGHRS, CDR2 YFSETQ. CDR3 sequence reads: CASSLRLAGGSYSHEQYF. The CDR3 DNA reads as TGCGCCAGCAGCTTGAGACTAGCGGGAGGTTCGTACTCCCACGAGCAGTACTTC. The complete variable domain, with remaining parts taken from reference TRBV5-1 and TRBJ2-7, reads KAGVTQTPRYLIKTRGQQVTLSCSPISGHRSVSWYQQTPGQGLQFLFEYFSETQRNKGNFPGRFSGRQFSNSRSEMNVSTLELGDSALYLCASSLRLAGGSYSHEQYFGPGTRLTVT.

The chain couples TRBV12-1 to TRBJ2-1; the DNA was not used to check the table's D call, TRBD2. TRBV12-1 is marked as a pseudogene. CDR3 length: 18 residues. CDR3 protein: CARGLAGAPPRYYNEQFF. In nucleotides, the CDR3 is TGTGCCAGGGGACTAGCGGGAGCACCCCCGCGCTACTACAATGAGCAGTTCTTC.

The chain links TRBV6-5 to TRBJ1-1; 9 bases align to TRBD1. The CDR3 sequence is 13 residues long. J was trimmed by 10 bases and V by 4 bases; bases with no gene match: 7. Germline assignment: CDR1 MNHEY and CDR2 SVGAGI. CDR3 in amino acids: CASSSGQGARAFF. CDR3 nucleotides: TGTGCCAGCAGTTCGGGACAGGGCGCTCGAGCTTTCTTT.

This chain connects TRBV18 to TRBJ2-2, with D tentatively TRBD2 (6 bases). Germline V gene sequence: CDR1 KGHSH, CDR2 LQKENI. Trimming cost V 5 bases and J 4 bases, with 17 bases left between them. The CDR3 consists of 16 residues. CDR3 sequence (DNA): TGTGCCAGCTCAACTTACCGGGACTCACCCACCGGGGAGCTGTTTTTT. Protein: CASSTYRDSPTGELFF.

The CDR3 DNA reads TGTGCCAGCGGGCAGACAAACCGACGCTACACTGAAGCTTTCTTT. Protein product: CASGQTNRRYTEAFF. The V call is TRBV2, the J call TRBJ1-1; D is undetermined. Deletions cut 8 bases from V and 3 bases from J, with 19 bases between. There are 15 residues in the CDR3. Germline loops: CDR1 SNHLY, CDR2 FYNNEI.